The text below deals with one T cell receptor beta chain. This specimen belongs to a study of blood T cell repertoires in COVID-19. The wider study: T cells, B-cell-depleted T cells, or PBMCs supplied cDNA or gDNA.

Profiled with immunoSEQ multiplex PCR; TCRdb holds only in-frame clones, not every one. The repertoire holds about 260,000 clones, with around 91% as singletons. V shed 3 bases and J shed 1 base, with 13 bases lying between them. The CDR3 contains 16 residues. Germline CDR1 MGHRA, CDR2 YSYEKL. The source material was PBMCs or T cells enriched from blood (not recorded which). This TCR came from a woman younger than 30 who had recovered from COVID-19. V and J are TRBV4-1 and TRBJ1-5, with D uncertain. CDR3 sequence (DNA): TGCGCCAGCAGCCAGGGCCCGAGCGGGAGCAATCAGCCCCAGCATTTT. Translating it yields CASSQGPSGSNQPQHF.